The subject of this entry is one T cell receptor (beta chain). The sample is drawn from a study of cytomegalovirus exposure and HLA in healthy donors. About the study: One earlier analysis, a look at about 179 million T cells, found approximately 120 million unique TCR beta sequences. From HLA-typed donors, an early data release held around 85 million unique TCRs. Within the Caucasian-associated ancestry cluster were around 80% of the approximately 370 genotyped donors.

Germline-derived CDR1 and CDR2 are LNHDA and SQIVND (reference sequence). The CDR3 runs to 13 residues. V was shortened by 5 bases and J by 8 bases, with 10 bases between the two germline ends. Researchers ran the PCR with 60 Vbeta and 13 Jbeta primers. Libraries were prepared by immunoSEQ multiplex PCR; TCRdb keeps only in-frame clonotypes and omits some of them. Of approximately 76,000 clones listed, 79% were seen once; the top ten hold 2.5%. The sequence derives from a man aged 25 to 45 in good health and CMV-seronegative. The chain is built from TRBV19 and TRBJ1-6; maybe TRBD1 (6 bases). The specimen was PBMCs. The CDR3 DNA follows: TGTGCCAGTAGTGATTACAGGGATTCACCCCTCCACTTT. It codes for CASSDYRDSPLHF.